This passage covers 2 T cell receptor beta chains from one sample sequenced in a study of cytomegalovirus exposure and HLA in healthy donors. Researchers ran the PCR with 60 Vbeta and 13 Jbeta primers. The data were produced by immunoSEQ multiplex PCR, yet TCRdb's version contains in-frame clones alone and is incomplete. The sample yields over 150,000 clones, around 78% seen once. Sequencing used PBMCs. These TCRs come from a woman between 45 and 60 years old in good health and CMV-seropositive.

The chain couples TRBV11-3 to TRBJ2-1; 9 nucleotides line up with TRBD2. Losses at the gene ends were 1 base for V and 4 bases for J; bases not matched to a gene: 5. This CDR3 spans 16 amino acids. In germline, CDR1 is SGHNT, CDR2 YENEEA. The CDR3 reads CASSLGLTSGYNEQFF. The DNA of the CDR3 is TGTGCCAGCAGCTTAGGTCTCACTAGCGGGTACAATGAGCAGTTCTTC. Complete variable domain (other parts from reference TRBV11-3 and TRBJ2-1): EAGVVQSPRYKIIEKKQPVAFWCNPISGHNTLYWYLQNLGQGPELLIRYENEEAVDDSQLPKDRFSAERLKGVDSTLKIQPAELGDSAVYLCASSLGLTSGYNEQFFGPGTRLTVL.

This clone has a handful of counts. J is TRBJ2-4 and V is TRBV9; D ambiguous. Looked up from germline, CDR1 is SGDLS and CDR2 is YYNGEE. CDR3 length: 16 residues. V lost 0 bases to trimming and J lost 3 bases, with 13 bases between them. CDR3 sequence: CASSVGDSVGKNIQYF. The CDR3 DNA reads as TGTGCCAGCAGCGTAGGAGACTCAGTAGGCAAAAACATTCAGTACTTC.